Here is one TCR beta chain with its context. The table lists this clonotype with many counts. Its target antigen remains unknown. No base qualities exist here, and no much larger clone lies one base off it. The library came from PCR. The sequencer was an Illumina HiSeq 2500. To reduce PCR and sequencing biases, unique molecular identifiers were built into the TCR beta cDNA libraries. Roughly 500,000 cDNA molecules were obtained per 1 to 10 million input T cells, so each molecule approximated one T cell. The same protocol used for the earlier healthy control dataset was applied to prepare and sequence the patient libraries. Within a given batch, samples were prepared together, multiplexed and sequenced on the same HiSeq lane. The published analysis was carried out like this. Raw barcoded reads were processed with MIGEC, discarding single-read molecular identifier groups before consensus assembly and CDR3 extraction. VDJtools was used for post-analysis of the clonotype tables, with diversity normalized by down-sampling every dataset to the smallest sample size. Repertoire overlap clustering matched CDR3 amino acid but not nucleotide sequences to correct batch-related cross-sample contamination. TCRdb's own reprocessing of the public reads used fastp at Q25 and MiXCR and kept productive beta chains. Merged by CDR3 protein, the rows form single entries marked with the most common genes and DNA. The V and J calls reflect TCRdb's pipeline rather than the authors' work. In all, the sample holds 400,000 to 500,000 distinct CDR3 sequences, and about 40% of those were seen once. Together, the top ten hold around 8% of the sample.

The sample belongs to a study of post-analysis software for immune sequencing data (dated by TCRdb to the mid-2010s). Broadly, across the study: Relapsing-remitting, secondary progressive and progressive-relapsing multiple sclerosis were recorded as disease courses, and subtype annotation was lacking for some patients. The patient repertoires were set against 11 previously published healthy control repertoires from donors whose ages ranged from roughly 6 to 27 years. A subset of samples was prepared in parallel using single-end sample barcoding, then pooled and co-amplified after Illumina adapter ligation. Points the paper makes about the study in general: A handful of TRBV segments, including TRBV5-6, TRBV5-1 and TRBV20-1, were significantly more frequent in patients than controls. Normalized Chao1 diversity was significantly lower in multiple sclerosis patients than controls, suggesting substantial peripheral T-cell clonal expansion. Strong co-clustering of samples prepared in the same batch was shown by direct clustering with F measure, prompting a batch-effect correction. The multiple sclerosis patient group was slightly younger than the control group.

V is pared back by 4 bases and J by 4 bases, with 13 bases lying between the germline termini. The CDR3 covers 14 residues, taking in both the cysteine and the phenylalanine. Solely the CDR3 DNA is kept, with 42 bases framed from the first base. TCR beta repertoires were profiled from peripheral blood of roughly 13 young patients with multiple sclerosis to demonstrate the VDJtools post-analysis software. Multiple sclerosis patients were children and adolescents aged roughly 6 to 15 years. This receptor was obtained from a girl under 10 years old with multiple sclerosis. This chain is built from TRBV12-3 or TRBV12-4 and TRBJ1-2, with no confident D gene call. The sequencing sample was made of blood. The CDR3 region has the sequence CASSSTHLFYGYTF. The DNA sequence reads TGTGCCAGCAGTTCGACCCACCTGTTCTATGGCTACACCTTC.